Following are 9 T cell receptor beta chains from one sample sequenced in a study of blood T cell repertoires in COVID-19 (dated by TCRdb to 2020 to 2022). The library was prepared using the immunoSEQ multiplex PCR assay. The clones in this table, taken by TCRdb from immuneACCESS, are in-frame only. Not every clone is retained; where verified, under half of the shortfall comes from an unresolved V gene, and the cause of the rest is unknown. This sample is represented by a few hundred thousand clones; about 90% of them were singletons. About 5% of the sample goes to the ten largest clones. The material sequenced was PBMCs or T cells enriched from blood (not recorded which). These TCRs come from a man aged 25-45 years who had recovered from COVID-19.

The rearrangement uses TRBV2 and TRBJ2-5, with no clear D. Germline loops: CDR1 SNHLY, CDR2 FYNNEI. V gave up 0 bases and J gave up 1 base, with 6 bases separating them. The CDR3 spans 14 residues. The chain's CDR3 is CASSEARSQETQYF. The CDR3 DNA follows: TGTGCCAGCAGTGAAGCGAGATCCCAAGAGACCCAGTACTTC.

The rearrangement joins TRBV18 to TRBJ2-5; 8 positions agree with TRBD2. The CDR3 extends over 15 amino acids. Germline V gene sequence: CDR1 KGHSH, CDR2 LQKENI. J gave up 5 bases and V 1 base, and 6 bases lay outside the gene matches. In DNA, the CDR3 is TGTGCCAGCTCACCACGCTCCCCGGGAGGGGAGACCCAGTACTTC. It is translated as CASSPRSPGGETQYF.

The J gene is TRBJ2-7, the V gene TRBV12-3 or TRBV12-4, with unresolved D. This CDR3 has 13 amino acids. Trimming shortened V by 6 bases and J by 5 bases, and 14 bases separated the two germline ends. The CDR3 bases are TGTGCCAGCAGCCGAATGATGGCGGACGAGCAGTACTTC. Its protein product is CASSRMMADEQYF.

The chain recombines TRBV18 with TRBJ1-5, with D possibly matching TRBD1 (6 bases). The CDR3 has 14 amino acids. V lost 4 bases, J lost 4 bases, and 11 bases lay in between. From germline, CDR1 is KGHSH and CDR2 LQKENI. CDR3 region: CASSQDSLNQPQHF. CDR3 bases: TGTGCCAGCTCACAGGACAGCCTGAATCAGCCCCAGCATTTT.

The CDR3 protein is CASSGQGNTEAFF. CDR3 DNA: TGTGCCAGCAGCGGACAGGGGAACACTGAAGCTTTCTTT. The chain combines TRBV11-3 with TRBJ1-1; 8 nucleotides agree with TRBD1. CDR3 size: 13 residues. Trimming removed 5 bases from V and 1 base from J; junction bases left unmatched: 0. Germline CDR1 SGHNT, CDR2 YENEEA.

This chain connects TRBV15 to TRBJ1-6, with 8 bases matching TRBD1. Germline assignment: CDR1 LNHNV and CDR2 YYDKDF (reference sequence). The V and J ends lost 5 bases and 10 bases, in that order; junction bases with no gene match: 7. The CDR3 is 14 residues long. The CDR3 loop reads CATSPDRVVSPLHF. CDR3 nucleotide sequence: TGTGCCACCAGCCCGGACAGGGTAGTGTCACCCCTCCACTTT.

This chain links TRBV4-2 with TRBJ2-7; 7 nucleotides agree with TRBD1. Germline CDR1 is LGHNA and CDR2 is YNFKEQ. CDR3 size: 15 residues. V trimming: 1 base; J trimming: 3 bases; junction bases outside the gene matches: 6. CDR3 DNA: TGTGCCAGCAGCCAAGGAGGGGGCTTGGACTACGAGCAGTACTTC. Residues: CASSQGGGLDYEQYF.

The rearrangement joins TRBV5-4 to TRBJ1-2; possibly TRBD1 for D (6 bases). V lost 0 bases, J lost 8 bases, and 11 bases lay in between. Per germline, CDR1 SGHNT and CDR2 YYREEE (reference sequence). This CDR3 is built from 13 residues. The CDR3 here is CASSLGQVYGYTF. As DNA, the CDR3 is TGTGCCAGCAGCTTGGGACAGGTCTACGGCTACACCTTC.

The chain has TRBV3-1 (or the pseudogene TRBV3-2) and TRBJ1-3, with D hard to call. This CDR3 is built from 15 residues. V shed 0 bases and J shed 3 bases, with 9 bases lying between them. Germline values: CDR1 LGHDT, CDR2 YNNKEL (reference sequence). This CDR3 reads CASSQDLTFGNTIYF. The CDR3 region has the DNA TGTGCCAGCAGCCAAGATTTAACATTTGGAAACACCATATATTTT.